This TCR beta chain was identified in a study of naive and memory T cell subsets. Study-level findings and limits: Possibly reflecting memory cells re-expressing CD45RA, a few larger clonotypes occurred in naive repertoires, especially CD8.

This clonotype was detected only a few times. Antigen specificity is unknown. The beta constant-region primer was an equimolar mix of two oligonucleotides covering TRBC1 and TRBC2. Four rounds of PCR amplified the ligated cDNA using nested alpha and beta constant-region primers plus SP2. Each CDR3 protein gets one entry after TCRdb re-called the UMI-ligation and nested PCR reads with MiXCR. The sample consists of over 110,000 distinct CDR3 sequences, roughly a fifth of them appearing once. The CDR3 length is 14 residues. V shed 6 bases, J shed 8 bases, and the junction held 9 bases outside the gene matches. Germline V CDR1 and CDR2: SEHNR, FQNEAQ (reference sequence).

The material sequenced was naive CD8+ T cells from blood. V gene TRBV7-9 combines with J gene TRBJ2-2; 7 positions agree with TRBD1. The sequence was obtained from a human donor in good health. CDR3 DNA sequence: TGTGCCAGCAGATGGGACAGCCCGACGGGGGAGCTGTTTTTT. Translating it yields CASRWDSPTGELFF.